The 13 T cell receptor beta chains below all came from one sample that was sequenced in a study of blood T cell repertoires in COVID-19. Clones were read by immunoSEQ multiplex PCR, and TCRdb kept only the in-frame ones, dropping some. The data show more than 300,000 clones, 88% seen once. Input material: PBMCs or T cells enriched from blood (not recorded which). The receptors shown here come from a woman between 18 and 29 years old who had recovered from COVID-19.

The V call is TRBV27, the J call TRBJ1-1; 8 bases align to TRBD1. The ends lost 5 bases at V and 6 bases at J; junction bases unmatched: 8. The CDR3 has 14 amino acids. CDR1 and CDR2 (germline): MNHEY, SMNVEV (reference sequence). DNA of the CDR3: TGTGCCAGCAGTCAATACCAGGGGGCCCCTGAAGCTTTCTTT. This codes for CASSQYQGAPEAFF.

The V call is TRBV5-5, the J call TRBJ2-7; D may be TRBD1 (6 bases). The V and J ends lost 7 bases and 5 bases respectively, with 13 bases between them. Germline CDR1 reads SGHKS; CDR2 reads YYEKEE (reference sequence). The length of the CDR3 is 12 residues. CDR3 sequence reads: CASGYRDHEQYF. In nucleotides, the CDR3 is TGTGCCAGCGGTTACAGGGACCACGAGCAGTACTTC. The variable domain in full, with the rest retrieved from reference TRBV5-5 and TRBJ2-7, is DAGVTQSPTHLIKTRGQQVTLRCSPISGHKSVSWYQQVLGQGPQFIFQYYEKEERGRGNFPDRFSARQFPNYSSELNVNALLLGDSALYLCASGYRDHEQYFGPGTRLTVT.

The V gene is TRBV25-1, the J gene TRBJ1-1, with TRBD1 matching 11 bases. V lost 3 bases, J lost 0 bases, and 6 bases stayed unmatched. The CDR3 runs to 17 residues. Per germline, CDR1 MGHDK and CDR2 SYGVNS. CDR3: CASSDLGQGAVNTEAFF. The CDR3 region has the DNA TGTGCCAGCAGTGATCTCGGACAGGGGGCAGTGAACACTGAAGCTTTCTTT.

The rearrangement joins TRBV11-2 to TRBJ1-2; no clear D. Trimming took off 5 bases at V and 5 bases at J, with 18 bases between the two ends. The CDR3 has 15 amino acids. Looked up from germline, CDR1 is SGHAT and CDR2 is FQNNGV. The DNA of the CDR3 is TGTGCCAGCAGCCCGCCCTCAGATAGGAGATATGGCTACACCTTC. As protein: CASSPPSDRRYGYTF.

The chain is built from TRBV6-1 and TRBJ2-7; TRBD1 matches at 7 bases. Trimming cost V 1 base and J 5 bases; bases outside gene matches: 5. The length of the CDR3 is 14 residues. CDR1 MNHNS and CDR2 SASEGT come from the germline V gene. Here the CDR3 DNA reads TGTGCCAGCAGTGAAGTTGACAGGGAGAACGAGCAGTACTTC. Translation: CASSEVDRENEQYF.

The count of this clone is one. The chain recombines TRBV24-1 with TRBJ2-7; D is perhaps TRBD1 (6 bases). V lost 5 bases, J lost 4 bases, and 14 bases lay in between. The V gene's germline CDR1 is KGHDR and CDR2 SFDVKD. CDR3 length equals 14 residues. The CDR3 nucleotides read TGTGCCACCAGTGGGCCCCAGGGGCCATACGAGCAGTACTTC. Its protein is CATSGPQGPYEQYF.

In its sample, this clone was seen once. This chain links TRBV19 with TRBJ1-1; D is undetermined. The germline gives CDR1 LNHDA, CDR2 SQIVND (reference sequence). V was trimmed by 5 bases and J by 3 bases, leaving 4 bases between them. The CDR3 has 11 residues. The CDR3 sequence: CASSQYTEAFF. The CDR3 DNA reads TGTGCCAGTAGTCAGTACACTGAAGCTTTCTTT.

CDR3 sequence reads: CASSSTLVPGVINQPQHF. In nucleotides, the CDR3 is TGTGCCAGCAGCTCGACCTTGGTTCCGGGAGTTATCAATCAGCCCCAGCATTTT. This chain joins TRBV11-2 and TRBJ1-5; D uncertain. Germline V CDR1 and CDR2: SGHAT, FQNNGV. V was pared by 4 bases and J by 3 bases, with 22 bases between. The CDR3 contains 18 residues.

V usage is TRBV27 and J usage is TRBJ2-7, with 9 bases matching TRBD1. The CDR3 loop spans 14 amino acids. Per the germline V gene, CDR1 is MNHEY and CDR2 is SMNVEV (reference sequence). Trimming cost V 5 bases and J 3 bases; bases outside gene matches: 5. In nucleotides, the CDR3 is TGTGCCAGCAGTCAAGGACAGGGGTTCTACGAGCAGTACTTC. Translated, it gives CASSQGQGFYEQYF.

The rearrangement uses TRBV9 and TRBJ1-1, with TRBD1 as a possible D gene (5 bases). This CDR3 contains 13 residues. In germline, CDR1 is SGDLS, CDR2 YYNGEE. V was cut by 4 bases and J by 4 bases, with 11 bases left in between. The CDR3 coding sequence is TGTGCCAGCAGCAACGGGGGGGGCACTGAAGCTTTCTTT. Its translation: CASSNGGGTEAFF.

The chain joins TRBV18 to TRBJ1-1, with D perhaps TRBD1 (5 bases). Germline CDR1 reads KGHSH; CDR2 reads LQKENI. Deletions cut 5 bases from V and 1 base from J, with 11 bases between. This CDR3 has 14 amino acids. CDR3 sequence (DNA): TGTGCCAGCTCAACTGGACAAACGAACACTGAAGCTTTCTTT. It specifies CASSTGQTNTEAFF.

The chain combines TRBV4-1 with TRBJ2-7, with TRBD2 matching over 11 bases. The germline V gene encodes CDR1 MGHRA and CDR2 YSYEKL. This CDR3 comprises 16 residues. The J segment lost 4 bases and the V segment lost 1 base, leaving 6 bases of the junction unmatched. Written as DNA, the CDR3 is TGCGCCAGCAGCCAAGTACTAGCGGGGGTCTCTTACGAGCAGTACTTC. Its translation is CASSQVLAGVSYEQYF.

The chain employs TRBV9 and TRBJ1-5; 7 nucleotides agree with TRBD1. V lost 3 bases, J lost 3 bases, and 6 bases stayed unmatched. The CDR3 consists of 15 residues. CDR1 SGDLS and CDR2 YYNGEE come from the germline V gene. Here the CDR3 reads CASSGSTGFNQPQHF. Written as DNA, the CDR3 is TGTGCCAGCAGCGGATCGACAGGGTTCAATCAGCCCCAGCATTTT.